Following are 6 T cell receptor beta chains from one sample sequenced in a study of shared clonotypes between healthy human individuals. The assay was immunoSEQ multiplex PCR, and TCRdb's table has in-frame clones only and misses some. The data show about 2.4 million clones, with 93% seen just once and roughly 0.36% held by the top ten. Sequencing input: naive CD4+ T cells from PBMCs. Documented subset: CD45RA+ positively selected. The receptors shown here come from a man aged 18 to 30 in good health. Some clones in this sample may be carry-over from other donors' samples.

A word on this clone: Different DNA sequences within this sample yield the same CDR3. This chain connects TRBV19 to TRBJ2-1; perhaps D is TRBD1 or TRBD2 (5 bases each). The germline gives CDR1 LNHDA, CDR2 SQIVND (reference sequence). CDR3 length: 12 residues. V was shortened by 3 bases and J by 9 bases, with 9 bases between the two germline ends. The CDR3 region is CASSIRGGEQFF. CDR3 coding DNA: TGTGCCAGTAGTATCCGGGGCGGTGAGCAGTTCTTC.

V and J are TRBV6-6 and TRBJ1-5; the D is unclear. Germline V gives CDR1 MNHNY, CDR2 SVGAGI (reference sequence). The CDR3 is 13 residues long. V was trimmed by 4 bases and J by 7 bases, leaving 11 bases between them. CDR3 loop: CASSSPTGQPQHF. CDR3 DNA sequence: TGTGCCAGCAGTTCCCCGACCGGGCAGCCCCAGCATTTT.

The rearrangement joins TRBV7-3 to TRBJ2-1; D possibly corresponds to TRBD1 (6 bases). The V gene lost 5 bases and the J gene lost 4 bases, with 15 bases spanning the gap. Per germline, CDR1 SGHTA and CDR2 FQGTGA. The CDR3 extends over 15 amino acids. The CDR3 sequence: CASSLGATGYNEQFF. CDR3 sequence (DNA): TGTGCCAGCAGCCTAGGGGCCACAGGGTACAATGAGCAGTTCTTC.

The chain recombines TRBV15 with TRBJ2-5, with D perhaps TRBD1 or TRBD2 (6 bases each). Germline CDR1 LNHNV, CDR2 YYDKDF (reference sequence). This CDR3 region has 14 residues. V gave up 1 base and J gave up 5 bases, with 11 bases separating them. The CDR3 loop is CATSRAGAGETQYF. The CDR3 DNA is TGTGCCACCAGCAGAGCAGGGGCGGGGGAGACCCAGTACTTC.

Comments on this clone: Other DNA sequences from this sample encode an identical CDR3 as well. The chain links TRBV5-1 to TRBJ1-1, with D perhaps TRBD1 (5 bases). This CDR3 contains 13 residues. V lost 0 bases and J 5 bases, leaving 8 bases between the germline ends. Per germline, CDR1 SGHRS and CDR2 YFSETQ. The CDR3 reads CASSLAGRTEAFF. CDR3 DNA sequence: TGCGCCAGCAGCTTGGCAGGGAGGACTGAAGCTTTCTTT.

The gene calls are TRBV6-1 and TRBJ2-4; tentative D call: TRBD1 (5 bases). V gave up 7 bases and J gave up 0 bases, with 10 bases separating them. Germline values: CDR1 MNHNS, CDR2 SASEGT. The CDR3 length is 14 residues. CDR3 loop: CASTWTTAKNIQYF. As DNA, the CDR3 is TGTGCCAGCACCTGGACAACAGCCAAAAACATTCAGTACTTC.